This T cell receptor (beta chain) was retrieved from a study of shared clonotypes between healthy human individuals. In the original processing: Filtering differed, since immunoSEQ gave only junction sequences and no quality scores. The protocol was immunoSEQ multiplex PCR, while the TCRdb copy is restricted to in-frame clones and leaves out a portion. V, J and clone size were drawn from that table, and D and trimming were deduced from the DNA. The table records about 2.5 million clones, 92% of them present only once. Germline V lookup: CDR1 SGHTA, CDR2 FQGNSA. This CDR3 spans 15 amino acids. The V segment lost 5 bases and the J segment 7 bases; nucleotides outside the gene matches: 7. On this clone: Its specificity is not known.

General study results and limits: Clonotype sharing across a few donors was observed for 4.5% to 6.5% of naive CD4 clonotypes.

Sample: naive CD4+ T cells from PBMCs. The subset: CD45RA+ positively selected. This TCR came from a man between 18 and 35 years old in good health. Some clones in this sample may be carry-over from other donors' samples. The chain recombines TRBV7-2 with TRBJ2-3; 12 bases map to TRBD2. The CDR3 loop is CASSHRLAGDHTQYF. CDR3 sequence (DNA): TGTGCCAGCAGCCACCGACTAGCGGGAGATCATACGCAGTATTTT.